These T cell receptor beta chains were read from a single sample in a study of blood T cell repertoires in COVID-19. Assay: immunoSEQ multiplex PCR; the TCRdb copy retains only in-frame clones and omits some. The sample lists tens of thousands of clones, 80% occurring once. Material for sequencing was peripheral blood. These receptors came from a man at least 80 years old with active or convalescent COVID-19. Both conserved end residues are part of each CDR3. Each record gives: CDR3 DNA, CDR3 protein, J gene, D gene, V gene, clone size. D genes are given only for firm matches. The size field is filled for only some rows; it gives once, few, many or a size class.

TGTGCCAGCACCATACCGACAGGGGCCTCCAGGGAGCTGTTTTTT | CASTIPTGASRELFF | TRBJ2-2 | TRBD1 | TRBV28 | -
TGTGCCAGCAGCCCTAGGGGCCGCCCCAATCAGCCCCAGCATTTT | CASSPRGRPNQPQHF | TRBJ1-5 | - | TRBV16 | -
TGTGCCAGCAGCCAAATACAGGGGGCGTGGGGGACCGGGGAGCTGTTTTTT | CASSQIQGAWGTGELFF | TRBJ2-2 | TRBD1 | TRBV3-1/TRBV3-2 | -
TGTGCCAGCAGCCAAGGGGAGGGGGGACCTGAAGCTTTCTTT | CASSQGEGGPEAFF | TRBJ1-1 | - | TRBV3-1/TRBV3-2 | once
TGTGCCAGCAGTCGACAGTACAATGAGCAGTTCTTC | CASSRQYNEQFF | TRBJ2-1 | - | TRBV2 | few
TGTGCCAGCTCACTCTACGTGGATACGCAGTATTTT | CASSLYVDTQYF | TRBJ2-3 | - | TRBV18 | -
TGTGCCAGTAGAACTAGCGGGGGGCCGGGGAATGAGCAGTTCTTC | CASRTSGGPGNEQFF | TRBJ2-1 | TRBD2 | TRBV19 | -
TGTGCCACCAAACTAGCGGGAGAGATCTACGAGCAGTACTTC | CATKLAGEIYEQYF | TRBJ2-7 | TRBD2 | TRBV10-3 | -
TGCGCCAGCAGGCCCGGACTAGCGGGAGTCTACAATGAGCAGTTCTTC | CASRPGLAGVYNEQFF | TRBJ2-1 | TRBD2 | TRBV10-2 | -
TGCGCCAGCAGCCAATCAATCAGCGGGGGGGCCTTGAGCACAGATACGCAGTATTTT | CASSQSISGGALSTDTQYF | TRBJ2-3 | TRBD2 | TRBV4-3 | -
TGTGCCAGCAGCGGGGACAGGGTGAAAAATTCACCCCTCCACTTT | CASSGDRVKNSPLHF | TRBJ1-6 | TRBD1 | TRBV7-9 | -
TGTGCCAGCAGACCGGATCCGGGACTAGCTGACGATGAGCAGTTCTTC | CASRPDPGLADDEQFF | TRBJ2-1 | TRBD2 | TRBV27 | -
TGTGCCAGCAGGCACTTGACTAGCGGCCAAGAGACCCAGTACTTC | CASRHLTSGQETQYF | TRBJ2-5 | TRBD2 | TRBV2 | medium-sized
TGTGCCAGCAGCCCGGGACTAGCACCCCCCGAGCAGTACTTC | CASSPGLAPPEQYF | TRBJ2-7 | TRBD2 | TRBV4-2 | -
TGCGCCAGCAGCCAAACCCAGGGGAACGCTAACTATGGCTACACCTTC | CASSQTQGNANYGYTF | TRBJ1-2 | - | TRBV4-3 | -
TGCAGCGTTAGGACACCGGGGGTCTACGAGCAGTACTTC | CSVRTPGVYEQYF | TRBJ2-7 | - | TRBV29-1 | once
TGTGCCTGGAGTGCCCTGGACAGACAGAACACTGAAGCTTTCTTT | CAWSALDRQNTEAFF | TRBJ1-1 | - | TRBV30 | few
TGTGCCAGCAGCTTAGGAGGGGTTACTGAAGCTTTCTTT | CASSLGGVTEAFF | TRBJ1-1 | - | TRBV7-3 | -
TGTGCCAGCAGTTACTCCCGGGACAGGGGATCACCCCTCCACTTT | CASSYSRDRGSPLHF | TRBJ1-6 | TRBD1 | TRBV6-2/TRBV6-3 | few
TGTGCCAGCAGTAATGAGGGGGTGAACACTGAAGCTTTCTTT | CASSNEGVNTEAFF | TRBJ1-1 | - | TRBV27 | -
TGTGCCAGCAGTTTATTAGACCAGGGAGGCACTGAAGCTTTCTTT | CASSLLDQGGTEAFF | TRBJ1-1 | - | TRBV28 | -
TGTGCCTGGAGCGGGCAGGGCCTTGAAGCTTTCTTT | CAWSGQGLEAFF | TRBJ1-1 | - | TRBV30 | -